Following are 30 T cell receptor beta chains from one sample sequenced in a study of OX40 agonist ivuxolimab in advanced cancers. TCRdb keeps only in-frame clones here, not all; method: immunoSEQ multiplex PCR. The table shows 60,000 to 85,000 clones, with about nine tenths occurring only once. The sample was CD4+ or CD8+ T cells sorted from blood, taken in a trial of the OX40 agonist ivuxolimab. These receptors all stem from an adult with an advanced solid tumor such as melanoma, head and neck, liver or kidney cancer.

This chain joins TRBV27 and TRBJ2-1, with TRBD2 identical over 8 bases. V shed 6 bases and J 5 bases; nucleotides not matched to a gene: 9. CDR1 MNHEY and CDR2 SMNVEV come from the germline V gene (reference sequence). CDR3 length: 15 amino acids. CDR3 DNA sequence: TGTGCCAGCAGCCTTGGGGGCGGGGGGCACAATGAGCAGTTCTTC. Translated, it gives CASSLGGGGHNEQFF.

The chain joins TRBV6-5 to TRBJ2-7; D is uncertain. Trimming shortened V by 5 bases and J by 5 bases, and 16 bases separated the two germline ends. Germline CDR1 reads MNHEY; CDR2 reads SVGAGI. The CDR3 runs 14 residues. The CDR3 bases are TGTGCCAGCAGTCGATCAACAGAGGATCACGAGCAGTACTTC. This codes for CASSRSTEDHEQYF.

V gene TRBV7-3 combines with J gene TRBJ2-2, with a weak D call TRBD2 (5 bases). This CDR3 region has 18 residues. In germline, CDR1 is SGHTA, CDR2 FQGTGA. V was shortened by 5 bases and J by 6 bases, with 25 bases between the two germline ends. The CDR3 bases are TGTGCCAGCAGCCGCGGGTCGGTTGCGGCCTCACTGTCCGGGGAGCTGTTTTTT. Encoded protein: CASSRGSVAASLSGELFF.

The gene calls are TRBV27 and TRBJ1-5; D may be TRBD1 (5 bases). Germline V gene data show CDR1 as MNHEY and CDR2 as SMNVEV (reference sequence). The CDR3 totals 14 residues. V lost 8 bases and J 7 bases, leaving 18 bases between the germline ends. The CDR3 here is CASALGGARQPQHF. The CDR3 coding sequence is TGTGCCAGCGCCCTTGGGGGAGCTCGACAGCCCCAGCATTTT.

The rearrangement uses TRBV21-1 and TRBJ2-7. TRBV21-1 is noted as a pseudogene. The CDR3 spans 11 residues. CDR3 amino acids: CASRGKYEQYF. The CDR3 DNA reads TGTGCCAGCAGGGGAAAATACGAGCAGTACTTC.

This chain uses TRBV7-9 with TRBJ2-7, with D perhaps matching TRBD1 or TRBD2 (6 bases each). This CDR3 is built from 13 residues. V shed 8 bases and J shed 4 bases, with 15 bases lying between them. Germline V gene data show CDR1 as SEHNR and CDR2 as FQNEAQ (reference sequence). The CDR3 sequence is CASEGGLSYEQYF. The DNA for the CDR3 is TGTGCCAGCGAAGGGGGACTTTCGTACGAGCAGTACTTC.

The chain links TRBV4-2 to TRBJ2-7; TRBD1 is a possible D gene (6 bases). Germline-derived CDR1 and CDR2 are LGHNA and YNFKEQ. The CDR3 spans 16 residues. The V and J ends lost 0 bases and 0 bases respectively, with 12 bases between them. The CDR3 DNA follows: TGTGCCAGCAGCCAAGAAGGGGGATCTCTCTCCTACGAGCAGTACTTC. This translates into CASSQEGGSLSYEQYF.

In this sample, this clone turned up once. The CDR3 sequence: CASSLVPTGELFF. The CDR3 DNA reads as TGTGCCAGCAGCTTAGTACCCACCGGGGAGCTGTTTTTT. The rearrangement uses TRBV7-2 and TRBJ2-2; D call uncertain. CDR1 and CDR2 (germline): SGHTA, FQGNSA. Trimming pared 1 base from V and 4 bases from J, leaving 4 bases between. This CDR3 is 13 amino acids long.

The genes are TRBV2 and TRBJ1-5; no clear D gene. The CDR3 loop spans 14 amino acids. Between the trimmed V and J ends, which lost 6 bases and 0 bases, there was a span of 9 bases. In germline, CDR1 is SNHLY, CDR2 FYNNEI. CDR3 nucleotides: TGTGCCAGCAGAGACGGCGATAGCAATCAGCCCCAGCATTTT. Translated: CASRDGDSNQPQHF. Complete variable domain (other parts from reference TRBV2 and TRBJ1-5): EPEVTQTPSHQVTQMGQEVILRCVPISNHLYFYWYRQILGQKVEFLVSFYNNEISEKSEIFDDQFSVERPDGSNFTLKIRSTKLEDSAMYFCASRDGDSNQPQHFGDGTRLSIL.

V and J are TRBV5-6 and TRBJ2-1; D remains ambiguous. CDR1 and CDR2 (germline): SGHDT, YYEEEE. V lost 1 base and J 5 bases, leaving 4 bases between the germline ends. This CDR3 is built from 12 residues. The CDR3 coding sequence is TGTGCCAGCAGCTTGCCGCACAATGAGCAGTTCTTC. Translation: CASSLPHNEQFF.

This CDR3 is CASSYSAGAEEQYF. CDR3 in DNA: TGTGCCAGCAGTTACTCGGCAGGGGCGGAGGAGCAGTACTTC. The rearrangement links TRBV6-6 to TRBJ2-7, with D possibly being TRBD1 (6 bases). The CDR3 is made up of 14 amino acids. Trimming cost V 0 bases and J 7 bases, with 13 bases left between them. Germline CDR1 reads MNHNY; CDR2 reads SVGAGI (reference sequence).

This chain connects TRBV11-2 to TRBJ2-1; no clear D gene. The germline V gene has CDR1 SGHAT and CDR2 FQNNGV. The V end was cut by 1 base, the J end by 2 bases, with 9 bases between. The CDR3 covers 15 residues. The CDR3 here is CASSLGSGPYNEQFF. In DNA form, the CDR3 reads TGTGCCAGCAGCTTAGGTAGTGGACCCTACAATGAGCAGTTCTTC.

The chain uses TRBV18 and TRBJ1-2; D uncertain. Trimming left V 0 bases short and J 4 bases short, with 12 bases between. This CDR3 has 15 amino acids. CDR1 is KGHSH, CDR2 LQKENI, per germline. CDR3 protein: CASSPPLSPTYGYTF. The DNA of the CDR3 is TGTGCCAGCTCACCACCTCTCAGCCCAACCTATGGCTACACCTTC.

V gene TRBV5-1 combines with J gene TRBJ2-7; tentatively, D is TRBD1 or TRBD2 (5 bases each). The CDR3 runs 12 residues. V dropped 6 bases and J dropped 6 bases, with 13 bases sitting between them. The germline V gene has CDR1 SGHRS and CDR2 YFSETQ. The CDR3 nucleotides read TGCGCCAGCAAAGAGGGGCTGGGCGAGCAGTACTTC. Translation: CASKEGLGEQYF.

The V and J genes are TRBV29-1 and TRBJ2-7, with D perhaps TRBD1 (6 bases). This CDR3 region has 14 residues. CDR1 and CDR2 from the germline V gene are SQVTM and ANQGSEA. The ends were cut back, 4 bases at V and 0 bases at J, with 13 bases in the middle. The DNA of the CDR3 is TGCAGCGTTGTGGGCACAGGGCCCTCCTACGAGCAGTACTTC. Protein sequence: CSVVGTGPSYEQYF.

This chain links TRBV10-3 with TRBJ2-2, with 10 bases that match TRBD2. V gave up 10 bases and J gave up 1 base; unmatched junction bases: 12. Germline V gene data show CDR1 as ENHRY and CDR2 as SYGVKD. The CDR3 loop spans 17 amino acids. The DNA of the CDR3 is TGTGCCACCAAATCTGGAGGACTAGCGGAGAACACCGGGGAGCTGTTTTTT. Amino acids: CATKSGGLAENTGELFF.

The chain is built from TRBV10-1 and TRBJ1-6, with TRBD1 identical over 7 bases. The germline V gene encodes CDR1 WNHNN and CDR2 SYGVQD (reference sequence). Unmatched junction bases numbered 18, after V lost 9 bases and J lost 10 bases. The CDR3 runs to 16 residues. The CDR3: CASRSRGARLGSPLHF. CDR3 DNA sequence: TGCGCCAGTCGGAGCAGGGGGGCTCGACTCGGATCACCCCTCCACTTT.

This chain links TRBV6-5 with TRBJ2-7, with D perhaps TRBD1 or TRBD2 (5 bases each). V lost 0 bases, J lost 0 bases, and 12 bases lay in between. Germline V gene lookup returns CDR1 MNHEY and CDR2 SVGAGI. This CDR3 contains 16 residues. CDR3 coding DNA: TGTGCCAGCAGTTACTCGGGCATCGGGGCCTCCTACGAGCAGTACTTC. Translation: CASSYSGIGASYEQYF.

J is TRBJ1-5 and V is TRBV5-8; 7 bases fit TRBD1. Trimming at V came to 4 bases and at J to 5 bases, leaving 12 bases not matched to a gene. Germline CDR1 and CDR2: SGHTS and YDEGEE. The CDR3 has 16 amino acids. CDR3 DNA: TGTGCCAGCAGCCTCTTCCGGGACAGCAAGTATCAGCCCCAGCATTTT. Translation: CASSLFRDSKYQPQHF.

The chain's CDR3 is CASIPTAMNTEAFF. DNA of the CDR3: TGTGCCAGCATCCCGACGGCCATGAACACTGAAGCTTTCTTT. The chain carries TRBV2 and TRBJ1-1; D is unresolved. Germline V gene lookup returns CDR1 SNHLY and CDR2 FYNNEI. This CDR3 region has 14 residues. V was pared by 7 bases and J by 0 bases, with 12 bases between.

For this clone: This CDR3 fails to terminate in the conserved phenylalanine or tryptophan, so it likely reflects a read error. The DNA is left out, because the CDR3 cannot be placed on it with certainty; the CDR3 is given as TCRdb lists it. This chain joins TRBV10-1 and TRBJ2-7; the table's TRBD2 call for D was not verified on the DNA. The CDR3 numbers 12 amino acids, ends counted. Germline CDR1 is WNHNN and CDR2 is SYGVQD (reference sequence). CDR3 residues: CASSESDGRTPG.

The CDR3 is CASSPRGGLNEQFF. CDR3 coding DNA: TGTGCCAGTAGTCCCCGGGGGGGGCTCAATGAGCAGTTCTTC. J is TRBJ2-1 and V is TRBV19; 8 positions match TRBD2. The CDR3 has 14 residues. Trimming took 5 bases from V and 6 from J; bases not matched to a gene: 6. In germline, CDR1 is LNHDA, CDR2 SQIVND (reference sequence).

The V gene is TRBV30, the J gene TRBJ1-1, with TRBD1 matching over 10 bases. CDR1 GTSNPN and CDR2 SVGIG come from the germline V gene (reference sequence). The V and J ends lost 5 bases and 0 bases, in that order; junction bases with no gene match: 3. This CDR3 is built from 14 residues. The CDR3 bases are TGTGCCTGGGGGACAGGGGTTATGAACACTGAAGCTTTCTTT. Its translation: CAWGTGVMNTEAFF.

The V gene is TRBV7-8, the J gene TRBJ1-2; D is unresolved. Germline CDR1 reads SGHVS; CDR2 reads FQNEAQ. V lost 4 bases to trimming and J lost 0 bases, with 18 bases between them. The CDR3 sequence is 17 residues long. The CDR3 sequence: CASSSKMVGYTNYGYTF. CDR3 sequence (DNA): TGTGCCAGCAGCTCTAAGATGGTTGGTTACACTAACTATGGCTACACCTTC.

In DNA, the CDR3 is TGTGCCAGCAGTCAACTCGACCCAGGCGACGAGCAGTACTTC. It codes for CASSQLDPGDEQYF. The chain recombines TRBV5-4 with TRBJ2-7; D gene unclear. Germline assignment: CDR1 SGHNT and CDR2 YYREEE (reference sequence). The length of the CDR3 is 14 residues. The V end was cut by 5 bases, the J end by 5 bases, with 17 bases between.

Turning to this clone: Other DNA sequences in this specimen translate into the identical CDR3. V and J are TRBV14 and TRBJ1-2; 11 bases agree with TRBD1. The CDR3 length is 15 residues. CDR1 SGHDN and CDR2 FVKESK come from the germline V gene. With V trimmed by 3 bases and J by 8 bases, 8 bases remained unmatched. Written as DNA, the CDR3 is TGTGCCAGCAGCCACCCAGGACAGGGGGCGGGAGGCTACACCTTC. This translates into CASSHPGQGAGGYTF.

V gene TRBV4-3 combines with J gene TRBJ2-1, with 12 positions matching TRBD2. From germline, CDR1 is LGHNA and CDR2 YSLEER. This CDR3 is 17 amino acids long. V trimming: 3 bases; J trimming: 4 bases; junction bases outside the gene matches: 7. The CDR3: CASSHPSGGASYNEQFF. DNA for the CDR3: TGCGCCAGCAGCCACCCTAGCGGGGGGGCTTCTTACAATGAGCAGTTCTTC.

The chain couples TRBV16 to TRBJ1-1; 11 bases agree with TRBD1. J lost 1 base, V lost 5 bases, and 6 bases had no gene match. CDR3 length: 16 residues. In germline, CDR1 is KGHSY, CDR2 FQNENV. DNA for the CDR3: TGTGCCAGCAGCACGGACAGGGGGCGCGGGAACACTGAAGCTTTCTTT. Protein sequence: CASSTDRGRGNTEAFF.

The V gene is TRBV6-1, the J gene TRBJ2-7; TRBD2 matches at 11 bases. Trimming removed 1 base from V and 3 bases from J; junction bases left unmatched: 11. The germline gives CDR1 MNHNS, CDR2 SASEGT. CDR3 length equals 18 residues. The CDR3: CASSEGLAGGLNYYEQYF. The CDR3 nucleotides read TGTGCCAGCAGTGAAGGGCTAGCGGGGGGCCTAAATTACTACGAGCAGTACTTC.

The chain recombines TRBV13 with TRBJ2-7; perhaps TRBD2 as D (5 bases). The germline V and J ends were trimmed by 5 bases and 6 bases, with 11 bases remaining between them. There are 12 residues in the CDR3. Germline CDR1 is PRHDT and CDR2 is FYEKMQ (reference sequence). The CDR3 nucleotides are TGTGCCAGCAGCATCACTAGGTCCGAGCAGTACTTC. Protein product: CASSITRSEQYF.